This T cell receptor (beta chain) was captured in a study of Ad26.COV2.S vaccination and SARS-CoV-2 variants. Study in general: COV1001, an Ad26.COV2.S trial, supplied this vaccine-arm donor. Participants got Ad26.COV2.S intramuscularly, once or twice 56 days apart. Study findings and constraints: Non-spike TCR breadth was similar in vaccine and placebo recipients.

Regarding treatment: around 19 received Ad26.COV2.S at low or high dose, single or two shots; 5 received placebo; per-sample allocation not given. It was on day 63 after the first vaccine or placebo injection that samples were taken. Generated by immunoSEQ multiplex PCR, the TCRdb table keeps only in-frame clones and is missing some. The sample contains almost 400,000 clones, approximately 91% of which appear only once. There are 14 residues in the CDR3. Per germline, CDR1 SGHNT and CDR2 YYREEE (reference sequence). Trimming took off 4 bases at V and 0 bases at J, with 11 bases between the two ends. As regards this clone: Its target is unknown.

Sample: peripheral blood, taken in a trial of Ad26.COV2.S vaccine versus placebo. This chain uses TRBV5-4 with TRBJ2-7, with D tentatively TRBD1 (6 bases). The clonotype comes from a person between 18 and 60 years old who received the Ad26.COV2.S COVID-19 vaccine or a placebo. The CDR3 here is CASSNRVSSYEQYF. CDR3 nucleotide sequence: TGTGCCAGCAGCAACAGGGTTAGCTCCTACGAGCAGTACTTC.